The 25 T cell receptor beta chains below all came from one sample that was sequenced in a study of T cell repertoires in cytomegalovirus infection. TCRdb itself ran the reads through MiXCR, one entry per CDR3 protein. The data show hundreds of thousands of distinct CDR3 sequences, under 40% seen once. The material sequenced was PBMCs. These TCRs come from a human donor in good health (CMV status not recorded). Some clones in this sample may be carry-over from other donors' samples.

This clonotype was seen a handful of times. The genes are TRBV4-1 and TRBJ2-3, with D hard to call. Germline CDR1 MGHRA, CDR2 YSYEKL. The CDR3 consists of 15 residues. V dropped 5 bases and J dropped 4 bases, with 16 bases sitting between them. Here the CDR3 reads CASSTAAPRSDTQYF. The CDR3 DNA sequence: TGCGCCAGCAGCACCGCCGCCCCCAGGTCAGATACGCAGTATTTT.

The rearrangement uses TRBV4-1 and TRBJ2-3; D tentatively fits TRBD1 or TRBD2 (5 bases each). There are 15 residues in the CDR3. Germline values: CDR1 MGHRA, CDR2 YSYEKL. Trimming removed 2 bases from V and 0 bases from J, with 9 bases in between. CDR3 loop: CASSQRDHSTDTQYF. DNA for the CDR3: TGCGCCAGCAGCCAAAGGGACCACAGCACAGATACGCAGTATTTT.

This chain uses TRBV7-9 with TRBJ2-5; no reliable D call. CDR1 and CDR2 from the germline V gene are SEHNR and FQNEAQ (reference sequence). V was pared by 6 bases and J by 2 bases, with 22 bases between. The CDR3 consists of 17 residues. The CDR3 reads CASSYPQAETIQETQYF. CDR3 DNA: TGTGCCAGCAGTTACCCCCAGGCAGAGACAATACAAGAGACCCAGTACTTC. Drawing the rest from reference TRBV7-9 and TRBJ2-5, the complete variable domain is DTGVSQNPRHKITKRGQNVTFRCDPISEHNRLYWYRQTLGQGPEFLTYFQNEAQLEKSRLLSDRFSAERPKGSFSTLEIQRTEQGDSAMYLCASSYPQAETIQETQYFGPGTRLLVL.

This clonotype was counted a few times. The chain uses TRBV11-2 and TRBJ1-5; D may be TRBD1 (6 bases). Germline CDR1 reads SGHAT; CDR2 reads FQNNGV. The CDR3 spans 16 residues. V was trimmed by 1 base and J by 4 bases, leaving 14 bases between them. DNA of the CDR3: TGTGCCAGCAGCTTAGGATCGAGGCAGGGGAATCAGCCCCAGCATTTT. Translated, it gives CASSLGSRQGNQPQHF.

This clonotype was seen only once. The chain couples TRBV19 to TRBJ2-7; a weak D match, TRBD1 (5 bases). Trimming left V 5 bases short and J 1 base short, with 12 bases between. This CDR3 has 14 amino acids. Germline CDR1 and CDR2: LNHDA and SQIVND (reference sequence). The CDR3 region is CASSLNRLSYEQYF. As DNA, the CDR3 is TGTGCCAGTAGTCTAAACAGGCTATCCTACGAGCAGTACTTC.

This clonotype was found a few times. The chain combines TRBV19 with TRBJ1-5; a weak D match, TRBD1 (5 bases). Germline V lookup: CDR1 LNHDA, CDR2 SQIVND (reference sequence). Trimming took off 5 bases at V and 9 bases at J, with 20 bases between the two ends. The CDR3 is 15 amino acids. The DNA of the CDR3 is TGTGCCAGTAGTTCCCTAGGGCCTGGGGGGTGGCCCCAGCATTTT. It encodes CASSSLGPGGWPQHF.

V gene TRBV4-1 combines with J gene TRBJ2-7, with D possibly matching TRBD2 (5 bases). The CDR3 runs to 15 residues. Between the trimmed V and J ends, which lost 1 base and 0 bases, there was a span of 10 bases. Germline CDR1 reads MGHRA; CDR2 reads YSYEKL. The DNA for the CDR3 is TGCGCCAGCAGCCAAGGAAGAGGGAACTCCTACGAGCAGTACTTC. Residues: CASSQGRGNSYEQYF.

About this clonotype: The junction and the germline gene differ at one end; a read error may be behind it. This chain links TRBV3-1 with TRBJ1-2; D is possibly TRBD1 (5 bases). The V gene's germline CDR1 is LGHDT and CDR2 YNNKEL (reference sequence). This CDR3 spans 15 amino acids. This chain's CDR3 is CDSSQGQGRNYGYTF. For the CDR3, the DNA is TGTGACAGCAGCCAAGGGCAGGGTAGGAACTATGGCTACACCTTC.

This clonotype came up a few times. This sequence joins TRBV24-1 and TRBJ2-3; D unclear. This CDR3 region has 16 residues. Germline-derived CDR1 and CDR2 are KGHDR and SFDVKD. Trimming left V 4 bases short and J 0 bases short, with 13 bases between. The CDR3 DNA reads TGTGCCACCAGTGAAACCCGACAAGGGAGCACAGATACGCAGTATTTT. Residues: CATSETRQGSTDTQYF.

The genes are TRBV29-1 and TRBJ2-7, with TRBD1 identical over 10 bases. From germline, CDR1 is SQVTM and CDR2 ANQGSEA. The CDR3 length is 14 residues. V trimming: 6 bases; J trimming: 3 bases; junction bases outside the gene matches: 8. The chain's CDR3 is CSVSPGQGIYEQYF. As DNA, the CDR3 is TGCAGCGTGTCTCCGGGACAGGGGATCTACGAGCAGTACTTC.

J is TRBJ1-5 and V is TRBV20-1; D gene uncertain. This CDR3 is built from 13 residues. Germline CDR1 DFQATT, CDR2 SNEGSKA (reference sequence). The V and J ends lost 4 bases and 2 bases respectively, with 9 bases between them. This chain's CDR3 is CSAKVGGNQPQHF. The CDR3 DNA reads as TGCAGTGCTAAGGTCGGGGGCAATCAGCCCCAGCATTTT.

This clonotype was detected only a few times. CDR3: CASSPTPSTADTQYF. CDR3 sequence (DNA): TGTGCCAGCAGCCCGACCCCAAGCACGGCAGATACGCAGTATTTT. This sequence joins TRBV7-8 and TRBJ2-3; D is uncertain. The germline V gene encodes CDR1 SGHVS and CDR2 FQNEAQ. V shed 5 bases and J shed 4 bases, with 16 bases lying between them. CDR3 length: 15 amino acids.

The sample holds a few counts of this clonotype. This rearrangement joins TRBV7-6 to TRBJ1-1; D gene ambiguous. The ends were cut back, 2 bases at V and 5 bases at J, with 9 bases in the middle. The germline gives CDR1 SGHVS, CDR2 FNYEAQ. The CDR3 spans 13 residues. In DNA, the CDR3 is TGTGCCAGCAGCTTAAATGTGGGGACTGAAGCTTTCTTT. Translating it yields CASSLNVGTEAFF.

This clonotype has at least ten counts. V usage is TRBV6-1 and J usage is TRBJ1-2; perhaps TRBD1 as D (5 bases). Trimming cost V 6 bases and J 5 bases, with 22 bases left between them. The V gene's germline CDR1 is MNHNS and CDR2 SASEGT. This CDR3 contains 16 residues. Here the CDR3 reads CASSGELLGQLYGYTF. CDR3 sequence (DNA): TGTGCCAGCAGCGGCGAATTACTGGGGCAGCTATATGGCTACACCTTC.

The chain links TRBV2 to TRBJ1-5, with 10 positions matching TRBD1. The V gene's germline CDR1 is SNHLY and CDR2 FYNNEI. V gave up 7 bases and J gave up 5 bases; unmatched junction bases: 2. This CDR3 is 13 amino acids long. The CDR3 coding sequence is TGTGCCAGCAAGGGGACAGGGGATCAGCCCCAGCATTTT. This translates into CASKGTGDQPQHF.

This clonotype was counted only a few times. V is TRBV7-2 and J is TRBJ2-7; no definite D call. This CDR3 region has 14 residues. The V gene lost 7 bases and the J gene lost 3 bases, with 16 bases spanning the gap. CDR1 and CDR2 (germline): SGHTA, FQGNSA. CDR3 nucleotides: TGTGCCAGCAACGCGGACGGACCTCTCTACGAGCAGTACTTC. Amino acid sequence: CASNADGPLYEQYF.

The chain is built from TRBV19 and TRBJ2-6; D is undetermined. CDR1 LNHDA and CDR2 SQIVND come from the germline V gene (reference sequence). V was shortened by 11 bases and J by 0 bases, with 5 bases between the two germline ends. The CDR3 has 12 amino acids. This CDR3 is CAANSGANVLTF. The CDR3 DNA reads TGTGCCGCGAACTCTGGGGCCAACGTCCTGACTTTC. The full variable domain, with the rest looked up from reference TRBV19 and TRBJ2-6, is DGGITQSPKYLFRKEGQNVTLSCEQNLNHDAMYWYRQDPGQGLRLIYYSQIVNDFQKGDIAEGYSVSREKKESFPLTVTSAQKNPTAFYLCAANSGANVLTFGAGSRLTVL.

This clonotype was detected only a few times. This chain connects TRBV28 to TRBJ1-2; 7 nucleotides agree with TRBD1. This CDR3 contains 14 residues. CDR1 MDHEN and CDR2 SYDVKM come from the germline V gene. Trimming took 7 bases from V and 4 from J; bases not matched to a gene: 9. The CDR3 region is CASINGQESYGYTF. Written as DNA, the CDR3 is TGTGCCAGCATCAATGGACAGGAGAGCTATGGCTACACCTTC.

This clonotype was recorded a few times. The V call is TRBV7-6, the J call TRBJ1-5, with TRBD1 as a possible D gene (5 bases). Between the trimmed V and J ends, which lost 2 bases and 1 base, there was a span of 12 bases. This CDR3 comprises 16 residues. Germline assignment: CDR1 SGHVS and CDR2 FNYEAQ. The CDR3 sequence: CASSLTQGTSNQPQHF. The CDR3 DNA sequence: TGTGCCAGCAGCTTAACTCAGGGCACCAGCAATCAGCCCCAGCATTTT.

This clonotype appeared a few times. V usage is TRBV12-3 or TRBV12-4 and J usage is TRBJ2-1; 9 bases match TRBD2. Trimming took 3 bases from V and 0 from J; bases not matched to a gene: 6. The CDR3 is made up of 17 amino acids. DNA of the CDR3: TGTGCCAGCAGTTTCTTGCGGGAGGGGTACTCCTACAATGAGCAGTTCTTC. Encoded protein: CASSFLREGYSYNEQFF.

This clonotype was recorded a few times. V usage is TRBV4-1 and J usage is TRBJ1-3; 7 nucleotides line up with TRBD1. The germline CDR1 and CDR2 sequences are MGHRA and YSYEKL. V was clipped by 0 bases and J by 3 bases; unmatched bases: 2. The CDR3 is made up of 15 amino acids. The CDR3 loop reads CASSQDGTVGNTIYF. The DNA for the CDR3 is TGCGCCAGCAGCCAAGACGGGACAGTTGGAAACACCATATATTTT.

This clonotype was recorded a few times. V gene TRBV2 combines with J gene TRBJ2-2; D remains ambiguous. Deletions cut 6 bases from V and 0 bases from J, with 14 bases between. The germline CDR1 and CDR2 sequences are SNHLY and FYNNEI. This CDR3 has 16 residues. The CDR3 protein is CASRLTAFANTGELFF. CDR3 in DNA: TGTGCCAGCAGACTTACAGCGTTCGCGAACACCGGGGAGCTGTTTTTT.

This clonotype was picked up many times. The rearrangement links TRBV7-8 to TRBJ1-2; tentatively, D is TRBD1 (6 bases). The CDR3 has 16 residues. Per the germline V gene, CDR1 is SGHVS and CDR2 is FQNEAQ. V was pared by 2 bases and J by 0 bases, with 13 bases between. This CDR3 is CASSLSRGLSNYGYTF. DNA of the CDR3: TGTGCCAGCAGCTTAAGCAGGGGCCTCTCTAACTATGGCTACACCTTC. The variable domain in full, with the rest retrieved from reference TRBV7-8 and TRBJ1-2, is GAGVSQSPRYKVAKRGQDVALRCDPISGHVSLFWYQQALGQGPEFLTYFQNEAQLDKSGLPSDRFFAERPEGSVSTLKIQRTQQEDSAVYLCASSLSRGLSNYGYTFGSGTRLTVV.

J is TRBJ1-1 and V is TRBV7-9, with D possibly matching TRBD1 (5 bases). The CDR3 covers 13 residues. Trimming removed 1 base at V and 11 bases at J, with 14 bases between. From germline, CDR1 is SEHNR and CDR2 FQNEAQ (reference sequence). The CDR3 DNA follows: TGTGCCAGCAGCTTAGACACTGGGGCCGTGGCTTTCTTT. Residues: CASSLDTGAVAFF.

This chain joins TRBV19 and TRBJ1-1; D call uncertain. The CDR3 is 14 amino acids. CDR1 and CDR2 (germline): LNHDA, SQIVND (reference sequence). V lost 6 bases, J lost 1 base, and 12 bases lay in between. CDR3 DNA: TGTGCCAGTAGAAAGGAACAGCCGAACACTGAAGCTTTCTTT. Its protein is CASRKEQPNTEAFF.